The 17 T cell receptor beta chains below come from one sample, sequenced in a study of blood T cell repertoires in COVID-19. Sequencing was performed with immunoSEQ multiplex PCR; in TCRdb, only in-frame clones are kept and a portion is missing. The table has about 46,000 clones, 70% to 90% seen once; the top ten hold approximately 14%. The sequenced sample was peripheral blood. The receptors originated from a human donor in a cohort sampled during active COVID-19. The donor label of this sample is uncertain.

The chain uses TRBV25-1 and TRBJ2-3, with D possibly matching TRBD2 (7 bases). Deletions cut 7 bases from V and 1 base from J, with 15 bases between. The V gene's germline CDR1 is MGHDK and CDR2 SYGVNS. CDR3 size: 15 residues. The CDR3 DNA reads as TGTGCCAGCATGGGGGGGCAGGCGGGCACAGATACGCAGTATTTT. It translates to CASMGGQAGTDTQYF.

The V gene is TRBV11-2, the J gene TRBJ2-5, with 7 bases that match TRBD1. Germline V gene lookup returns CDR1 SGHAT and CDR2 FQNNGV. V dropped 4 bases and J dropped 4; count of bases not matched to a gene: 9. CDR3 length: 15 amino acids. The CDR3 protein is CASSYAGTATETQYF. As DNA, the CDR3 is TGTGCCAGCAGCTACGCCGGGACAGCTACAGAGACCCAGTACTTC.

Concerning this clone: Here the CDR3 omits its conserved ending phenylalanine or tryptophan, so a read error is the likely source. Because the CDR3's place on the DNA is in doubt, the DNA is left out and the CDR3 is given as listed by TCRdb. The V gene is TRBV10-1, the J gene TRBJ1-6; TRBD1 is the table's D call and was not checked against the DNA. The germline V gene encodes CDR1 WNHNN and CDR2 SYGVQD (reference sequence). The CDR3 region is 12 residues in length, termini included. This CDR3 reads CASQLSGTENYS.

The rearrangement links TRBV2 to TRBJ2-3; TRBD2 matches at 15 bases. This CDR3 region has 18 residues. Germline V gene sequence: CDR1 SNHLY, CDR2 FYNNEI. V was clipped by 7 bases and J by 4 bases; unmatched bases: 12. As DNA, the CDR3 is TGTGCCAGCAACCCGGGACTAGCGGGGGGCTCAACTTCAGATACGCAGTATTTT. It translates to CASNPGLAGGSTSDTQYF.

The rearrangement joins TRBV2 to TRBJ1-2; 12 nucleotides align to TRBD1. This CDR3 spans 17 amino acids. Germline CDR1 is SNHLY and CDR2 is FYNNEI. J was trimmed by 0 bases and V by 9 bases; bases with no gene match: 11. CDR3 in amino acids: CASGTGGKGRPNYGYTF. CDR3 in DNA: TGTGCCAGTGGGACAGGGGGCAAGGGCAGGCCTAACTATGGCTACACCTTC. Variable domain in full (rest from reference TRBV2 and TRBJ1-2): EPEVTQTPSHQVTQMGQEVILRCVPISNHLYFYWYRQILGQKVEFLVSFYNNEISEKSEIFDDQFSVERPDGSNFTLKIRSTKLEDSAMYFCASGTGGKGRPNYGYTFGSGTRLTVV.

The chain employs TRBV5-4 and TRBJ2-1, with 12 bases matching TRBD2. The V and J ends lost 0 bases and 9 bases, in that order; junction bases with no gene match: 7. This CDR3 has 16 residues. In germline, CDR1 is SGHNT, CDR2 YYREEE (reference sequence). The CDR3 nucleotides read TGTGCCAGCAGCTTGGTTTCTAGCGGGGGGGCCACTGAGCAGTTCTTC. Its translation: CASSLVSSGGATEQFF.

This rearrangement joins TRBV4-2 to TRBJ2-5, with D unresolved. The CDR3 loop spans 14 amino acids. Germline V gene sequence: CDR1 LGHNA, CDR2 YNFKEQ. V was pared by 2 bases and J by 5 bases, with 12 bases between. The CDR3 sequence is CASSQTLYAETQYF. As DNA, the CDR3 is TGTGCCAGCAGCCAAACTTTGTATGCGGAGACCCAGTACTTC.

V is TRBV21-1 and J is TRBJ2-7; the table's D call TRBD1 went unverified against the DNA. TRBV21-1 has pseudogene status. The CDR3 sequence is 15 residues long. The CDR3 coding sequence is TGTGCCAGCAGCAAAGTAAAACAGGGCTACTACGAGCAGTACTTC. Translated: CASSKVKQGYYEQYF.

In its sample, this clone was seen a few times. This chain connects TRBV7-2 to TRBJ1-2; D call uncertain. V lost 5 bases to trimming and J lost 0 bases, with 13 bases between them. This CDR3 contains 15 residues. From germline, CDR1 is SGHTA and CDR2 FQGNSA. CDR3 coding DNA: TGTGCCAGCAGCCCAAGCGAGGGAGCTAACTATGGCTACACCTTC. Translation: CASSPSEGANYGYTF.

This clone was detected only once. The chain joins TRBV3-1 (or the pseudogene TRBV3-2) to TRBJ2-7; D is perhaps TRBD2 (7 bases). Trimming stripped 4 bases from V and 7 bases from J, with 20 bases between. This CDR3 contains 15 residues. Looked up from germline, CDR1 is LGHDT and CDR2 is YNNKEL (reference sequence). The CDR3 nucleotides are TGTGCCAGCAGCCGGGGGGCAGGGGTACTAGCGGAGCAGTACTTC. Protein product: CASSRGAGVLAEQYF.

The rearrangement joins TRBV6-5 to TRBJ1-2, with D tentatively TRBD1 (6 bases). CDR1 is MNHEY and CDR2 is SVGAGI in the germline V gene. This CDR3 comprises 15 residues. V was shortened by 4 bases and J by 0 bases, with 12 bases between the two germline ends. DNA of the CDR3: TGTGCCAGCAGTTCAGGGGCGTTAGCTAACTATGGCTACACCTTC. Amino acids: CASSSGALANYGYTF.

The chain links TRBV5-6 to TRBJ1-4; TRBD1 matches at 8 bases. The germline V gene has CDR1 SGHDT and CDR2 YYEEEE. This CDR3 has 16 residues. The ends lost 6 bases at V and 3 bases at J; junction bases unmatched: 10. CDR3 loop: CASTAGQGAANEKLFF. DNA of the CDR3: TGTGCCAGCACCGCGGGGCAGGGGGCTGCTAATGAAAAACTGTTTTTT.

This chain joins TRBV7-9 and TRBJ1-3; D is perhaps TRBD1 (5 bases). The germline V gene encodes CDR1 SEHNR and CDR2 FQNEAQ (reference sequence). V was trimmed by 5 bases and J by 1 base, leaving 15 bases between them. The CDR3 covers 16 residues. CDR3 region: CASSPVGGASGNTIYF. CDR3 DNA sequence: TGTGCCAGCAGCCCGGTGGGGGGAGCTTCTGGAAACACCATATATTTT.

The V gene is TRBV12-3 or TRBV12-4, the J gene TRBJ1-2, with TRBD1 identical over 8 bases. Losses at the gene ends were 3 bases for V and 10 bases for J; bases not matched to a gene: 7. The CDR3 length is 13 residues. The CDR3 coding sequence is TGTGCCAGCAGTTTTTTCGACAGGGGTGCCTACACCTTC. This encodes CASSFFDRGAYTF.

This chain joins TRBV5-1 and TRBJ2-7; D is perhaps TRBD1 (6 bases). Looked up from germline, CDR1 is SGHRS and CDR2 is YFSETQ. Trimming took 0 bases from V and 4 from J, leaving 11 bases between them. This CDR3 is 14 amino acids long. CDR3 residues: CASSLAGDSYEQYF. CDR3 in DNA: TGCGCCAGCAGCTTGGCAGGGGATTCGTACGAGCAGTACTTC. Based on the CDR3 plus reference TRBV5-1 and TRBJ2-7, the full variable domain is KAGVTQTPRYLIKTRGQQVTLSCSPISGHRSVSWYQQTPGQGLQFLFEYFSETQRNKGNFPGRFSGRQFSNSRSEMNVSTLELGDSALYLCASSLAGDSYEQYFGPGTRLTVT.

The V and J genes are TRBV27 and TRBJ2-2, with D tentatively TRBD2 (7 bases). Germline lookup yields CDR1 MNHEY and CDR2 SMNVEV (reference sequence). CDR3 length: 16 amino acids. V was shortened by 3 bases and J by 3 bases, with 14 bases between the two germline ends. As DNA, the CDR3 is TGTGCCAGCAGTTTCTGGGGGCGGGGGTACACCGGGGAGCTGTTTTTT. It specifies CASSFWGRGYTGELFF.

The V call is TRBV14, the J call TRBJ1-6; D remains ambiguous. The germline CDR1 and CDR2 sequences are SGHDN and FVKESK. Trimming cost V 4 bases and J 0 bases, with 16 bases left between them. The CDR3 spans 18 residues. CDR3 in DNA: TGTGCCAGCAGCCCGACTTATCTAATCGGCTCCTATAATTCACCCCTCCACTTT. Residues: CASSPTYLIGSYNSPLHF.